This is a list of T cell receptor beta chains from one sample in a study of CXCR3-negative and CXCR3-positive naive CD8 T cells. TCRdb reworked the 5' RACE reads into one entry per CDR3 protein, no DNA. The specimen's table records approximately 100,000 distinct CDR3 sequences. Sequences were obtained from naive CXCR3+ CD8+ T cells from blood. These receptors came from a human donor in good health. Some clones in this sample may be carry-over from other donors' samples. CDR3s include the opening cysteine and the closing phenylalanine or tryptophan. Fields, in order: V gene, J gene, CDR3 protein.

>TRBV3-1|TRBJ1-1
CASSQVPGGLTEAFF
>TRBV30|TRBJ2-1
CAWSVGGGTEQFF
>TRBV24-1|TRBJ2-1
CATSDLATTRHNEQFF
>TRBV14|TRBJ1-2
CASSQTTGINYGYTF
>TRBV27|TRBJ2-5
CASSLSWVAGVETQYF
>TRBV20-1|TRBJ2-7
CSAREMDLAYEQYF
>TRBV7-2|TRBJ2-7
CASSLDGDSPFPPYEQYF
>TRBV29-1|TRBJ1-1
CSVTDGGELEAFF
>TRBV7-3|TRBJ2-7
CASSLTYYYEQYF
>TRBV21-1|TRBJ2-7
CASSPPGSGPEQYF
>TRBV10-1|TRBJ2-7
CASSEVPGQIAEQYF
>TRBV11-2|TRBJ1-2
CASSFGQGAGYGYTF
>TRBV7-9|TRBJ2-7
CASSSAGGVSYEQYF
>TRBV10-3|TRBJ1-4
CAISEGEKLFF
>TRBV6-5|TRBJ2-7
CASSYDLAGAVGSYEQYF
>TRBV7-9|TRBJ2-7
CASSLQVATYEQYF
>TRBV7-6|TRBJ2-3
CASSHMAGLAAGGTQYF
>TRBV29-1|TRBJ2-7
CSVERAGGPAEQYF
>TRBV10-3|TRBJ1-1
CAVASGKNTEAFF
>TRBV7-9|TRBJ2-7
CASSTGVSYEQYF
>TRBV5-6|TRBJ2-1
CASTNHGGVEQFF
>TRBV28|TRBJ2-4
CASSFIGQVHIQYF
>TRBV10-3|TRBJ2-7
CAISESGGSYEQYF
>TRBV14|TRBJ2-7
CASSQVDPGYEQYF
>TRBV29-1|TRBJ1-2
CSVEGTGEPGYTF
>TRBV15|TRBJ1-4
CATSGGPNEKLFF